What follows describes a single TCR beta chain. Its antigen is as yet unknown. Other DNA sequences from this sample encode an identical CDR3 as well. This specimen belongs to a study of shared clonotypes between healthy human individuals. Here immunoSEQ multiplex PCR was the method, and the copy in TCRdb shows in-frame clones only, minus some. Of around 1,900,000 clones in the sample, about 94% are singletons; the top ten hold under 2%. Notes on the study in general: Owing to a small donor count, the genetic and exposure-history diversity represented was limited.

In the naive CD8 group, cells lacked CD45RO and were positively selected for CCR7, so terminally differentiated effector memory CD45RA+ cells were left out. Adult Caucasians living in Nashville, Tennessee made up all of the donors. Material for sequencing was naive CD8+ T cells from PBMCs. This TCR was sampled from a man aged 18 to 35 in good health. Some clones in this sample may be carry-over from other donors' samples.

In nucleotides, the CDR3 is TGTGCCAGCACCCTCGCCGGGGGGACTTACGAGCAGTACTTC. It codes for CASTLAGGTYEQYF. V and J are TRBV28 and TRBJ2-7; 7 positions match TRBD2. Germline loops: CDR1 MDHEN, CDR2 SYDVKM. Unmatched junction bases numbered 10, after V lost 7 bases and J lost 4 bases. The CDR3 covers 14 residues.